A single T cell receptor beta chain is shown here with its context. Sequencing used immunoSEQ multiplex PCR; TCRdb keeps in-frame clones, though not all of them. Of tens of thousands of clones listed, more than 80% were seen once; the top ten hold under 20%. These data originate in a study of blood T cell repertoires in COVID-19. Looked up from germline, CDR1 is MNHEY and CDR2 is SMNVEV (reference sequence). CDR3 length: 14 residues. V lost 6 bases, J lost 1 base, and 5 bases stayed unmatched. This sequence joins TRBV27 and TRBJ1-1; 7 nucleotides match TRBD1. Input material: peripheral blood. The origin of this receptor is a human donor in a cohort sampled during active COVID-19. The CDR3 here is CASSLSGGNTEAFF. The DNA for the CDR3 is TGTGCCAGCAGCCTCTCAGGGGGGAACACTGAAGCTTTCTTT.